The next 30 T cell receptor beta chains were all read from a single sample in a study of Ad26.COV2.S vaccination and SARS-CoV-2 variants. Repertoires were generated with immunoSEQ multiplex PCR, while TCRdb's copy carries only in-frame clones and drops some. The sample contains about 350,000 clones, about 91% of which appear only once. Sequenced material: peripheral blood, taken after recovery from COVID-19. All receptors come from a human donor who had recovered from COVID-19.

The J gene is TRBJ1-5, the V gene TRBV4-3; possible D gene TRBD1, 6 bases. Trimming removed 4 bases at V and 2 bases at J, with 12 bases between. Germline-derived CDR1 and CDR2 are LGHNA and YSLEER. There are 15 residues in the CDR3. In DNA, the CDR3 is TGCGCCAGCAGCCCGAGTGAGGGGGGCAATCAGCCCCAGCATTTT. Translated, it gives CASSPSEGGNQPQHF.

The CDR3 region is CASSPRPPTYNEQFF. In nucleotides, the CDR3 is TGTGCCAGCAGCCCACGGCCCCCAACCTACAATGAGCAGTTCTTC. V is TRBV11-2 and J is TRBJ2-1; no definite D call. From germline, CDR1 is SGHAT and CDR2 FQNNGV. This CDR3 spans 15 amino acids. With 5 bases removed from V and 2 bases from J, the gap between germline ends came to 13 bases.

This chain uses TRBV19 with TRBJ2-1; D perhaps matches TRBD1 (5 bases). Germline-derived CDR1 and CDR2 are LNHDA and SQIVND (reference sequence). This CDR3 contains 11 residues. V lost 8 bases to trimming and J lost 8 bases, with 10 bases between them. The CDR3 region is CASGAWDEQFF. DNA for the CDR3: TGTGCCAGTGGGGCGTGGGATGAGCAGTTCTTC.

This chain joins TRBV27 and TRBJ1-5; D call uncertain. V lost 7 bases, J lost 2 bases, and 18 bases lay in between. Germline CDR1 and CDR2: MNHEY and SMNVEV (reference sequence). This CDR3 has 16 residues. The CDR3: CASNSLAGIGNQPQHF. The CDR3 DNA follows: TGTGCCAGCAATTCTCTCGCGGGGATAGGCAATCAGCCCCAGCATTTT.

The sample holds a few counts of this clone. V usage is TRBV6-1 and J usage is TRBJ2-7; D is possibly TRBD2 (6 bases). The CDR3 spans 17 residues. Germline CDR1 reads MNHNS; CDR2 reads SASEGT. V gave up 4 bases and J gave up 0 bases, with 19 bases separating them. The CDR3 coding sequence is TGTGCCAGCAGTGGTAGCTTTGTAGCGGTAAGCTCCTACGAGCAGTACTTC. This codes for CASSGSFVAVSSYEQYF.

This rearrangement joins TRBV5-8 to TRBJ2-4; 9 bases match TRBD1. The CDR3 runs to 13 residues. In germline, CDR1 is SGHTS, CDR2 YDEGEE. The V and J ends lost 4 bases and 7 bases, in that order; junction bases with no gene match: 3. For the CDR3, the DNA is TGTGCCAGCAGCCGGACAGGGGTGAACATTCAGTACTTC. Protein: CASSRTGVNIQYF.

The rearrangement uses TRBV7-2 and TRBJ2-3, with D perhaps TRBD1 (5 bases). The CDR3 extends over 12 amino acids. The V end lost 4 bases, the J end lost 5 bases, and 7 bases lay between the germline ends. Germline loops: CDR1 SGHTA, CDR2 FQGNSA. The CDR3 loop is CASSSRGDTQYF. As DNA, the CDR3 is TGTGCCAGCAGCTCAAGGGGAGATACGCAGTATTTT.

The chain couples TRBV11-2 to TRBJ1-2; D unclear. The germline V and J ends were trimmed by 1 base and 7 bases, with 10 bases remaining between them. The germline V gene has CDR1 SGHAT and CDR2 FQNNGV. The CDR3 has 13 amino acids. CDR3 sequence (DNA): TGTGCCAGCAGCTTAGTCCGGGGAGGTGGCTACACCTTC. It translates to CASSLVRGGGYTF.

This chain connects TRBV7-2 to TRBJ2-1; 8 nucleotides agree with TRBD1. Germline V gene lookup returns CDR1 SGHTA and CDR2 FQGNSA. The V segment lost 3 bases and the J segment 7 bases; nucleotides outside the gene matches: 14. This CDR3 is built from 17 residues. This chain's CDR3 is CASSFARTGTTGNEQFF. The DNA of the CDR3 is TGTGCCAGCAGCTTCGCCCGGACAGGGACCACTGGGAATGAGCAGTTCTTC. Filled out from reference TRBV7-2 and TRBJ2-1, the complete variable domain reads GAGVSQSPSNKVTEKGKDVELRCDPISGHTALYWYRQSLGQGLEFLIYFQGNSAPDKSGLPSDRFSAERTGGSVSTLTIQRTQQEDSAVYLCASSFARTGTTGNEQFFGPGTRLTVL.

This chain connects TRBV4-1 to TRBJ2-3, with unresolved D. This CDR3 comprises 14 residues. Germline V gene lookup returns CDR1 MGHRA and CDR2 YSYEKL. V dropped 1 base and J dropped 0 bases, with 5 bases sitting between them. The CDR3 nucleotides are TGCGCCAGCAGCCAAGGTCAGAGCACAGATACGCAGTATTTT. This encodes CASSQGQSTDTQYF.

This clone appeared a single time. This chain links TRBV5-1 with TRBJ1-2, with 7 bases that match TRBD1. This CDR3 is 14 amino acids long. Germline CDR1 is SGHRS and CDR2 is YFSETQ. Trimming at V came to 0 bases and at J to 10 bases, leaving 9 bases not matched to a gene. This chain's CDR3 is CASSLGSDRADYTF. CDR3 DNA sequence: TGCGCCAGCAGCTTGGGGTCCGACAGGGCGGACTACACCTTC.

The V call is TRBV7-6, the J call TRBJ1-5, with no clear D. Trimming pared 1 base from V and 3 bases from J, leaving 10 bases between. The CDR3 consists of 15 residues. Germline CDR1 and CDR2: SGHVS and FNYEAQ. The CDR3 is CASSLGASPNQPQHF. CDR3 in DNA: TGTGCCAGCAGCTTAGGGGCCAGCCCCAATCAGCCCCAGCATTTT.

This chain connects TRBV6-5 to TRBJ1-2; TRBD1 aligns across 9 bases. CDR1 and CDR2 (germline): MNHEY, SVGAGI. With V trimmed by 5 bases and J by 7 bases, 5 bases remained unmatched. CDR3 length equals 13 residues. This chain's CDR3 is CASSQDRGRGYTF. The DNA of the CDR3 is TGTGCCAGCAGTCAGGACAGGGGTCGTGGCTACACCTTC.

The chain links TRBV23-1 to TRBJ1-2; weak D call: TRBD1 (5 bases). TRBV23-1 is known as an ORF, though its function is uncertain. The CDR3 runs 13 residues. Trimming removed 11 bases at V and 2 bases at J, with 15 bases between. CDR3 DNA: TGCGCCTCGCATGGGACCTGGAACTATGGCTACACCTTC. Translating it yields CASHGTWNYGYTF.

In this sample, this clone turned up once. The chain joins TRBV23-1 to TRBJ1-4; TRBD1 aligns across 9 bases. TRBV23-1 is filed as an ORF, its function uncertain. With V trimmed by 3 bases and J by 4 bases, 3 bases remained unmatched. CDR3 size: 15 residues. CDR3 protein: CASSHKDRGNEKLFF. DNA for the CDR3: TGCGCCAGCAGTCACAAGGACAGGGGTAATGAAAAACTGTTTTTT.

The chain combines TRBV2 with TRBJ2-7; D could derive from TRBD1 or TRBD2 (5 bases each). V was trimmed by 5 bases and J by 0 bases, leaving 8 bases between them. CDR1 and CDR2 (germline): SNHLY, FYNNEI. There are 13 residues in the CDR3. The DNA for the CDR3 is TGTGCCAGCAGTCGGGACGCCTCCTACGAGCAGTACTTC. As protein: CASSRDASYEQYF.

The rearrangement links TRBV4-1 to TRBJ1-2; maybe TRBD1 (5 bases). The CDR3 is 13 amino acids. V was pared by 5 bases and J by 8 bases, with 15 bases between. CDR1 is MGHRA, CDR2 YSYEKL, per germline. CDR3 region: CASSSRRGYGYTF. For the CDR3, the DNA is TGCGCCAGCAGCTCACGGAGGGGTTACGGCTACACCTTC.

This clone showed up just a few times. CDR3 sequence (DNA): TGTGCCAGCAGTAAGAATCTAGGAGAGACCCAGTACTTC. It encodes CASSKNLGETQYF. The chain has TRBV9 and TRBJ2-5; D not resolved. V gave up 5 bases and J gave up 4 bases, with 12 bases separating them. The CDR3 runs 13 residues. Germline values: CDR1 SGDLS, CDR2 YYNGEE.

The chain links TRBV21-1 to TRBJ1-2. TRBV21-1 is noted as a pseudogene. The CDR3 is made up of 16 amino acids. Written as DNA, the CDR3 is TGTGCCAGCAGCAAAGGCCGGGCCTTGGAGCGCTATGGCTACACCTTC. Translated, it gives CASSKGRALERYGYTF.

This sequence joins TRBV18 and TRBJ1-6; D unresolved. Germline V gene data show CDR1 as KGHSH and CDR2 as LQKENI. The CDR3 extends over 13 amino acids. The V end was cut by 3 bases, the J end by 8 bases, with 8 bases between. In DNA, the CDR3 is TGTGCCAGCTCACCGGGAGAGGATTCACCCCTCCACTTT. Its translation: CASSPGEDSPLHF.

This clone came up once. This specimen includes other DNA sequences encoding the same CDR3. The genes are TRBV11-2 and TRBJ2-7; D unclear. Germline values: CDR1 SGHAT, CDR2 FQNNGV. This CDR3 spans 11 amino acids. V was clipped by 1 base and J by 6 bases, with 4 bases between them. The CDR3 sequence: CASSLGLEQYF. CDR3 DNA: TGTGCCAGCAGCTTAGGACTCGAGCAGTACTTC.

Note on this clone: Other DNA sequences from this sample encode an identical CDR3 as well. The rearrangement links TRBV9 to TRBJ1-2, with D hard to call. CDR1 is SGDLS and CDR2 is YYNGEE in the germline V gene. V was trimmed by 0 bases and J by 4 bases, leaving 4 bases between them. The CDR3 totals 12 residues. The CDR3: CASSVGGYGYTF. The CDR3 DNA follows: TGTGCCAGCAGCGTAGGTGGCTATGGCTACACCTTC.

This rearrangement joins TRBV18 to TRBJ2-7, with D tentatively TRBD1 (6 bases). This CDR3 region has 13 residues. V was clipped by 6 bases and J by 3 bases, with 12 bases between them. Looked up from germline, CDR1 is KGHSH and CDR2 is LQKENI. The CDR3 bases are TGTGCCAGCTCTCCGGGACAAAGCTACGAGCAGTACTTC. Translating it yields CASSPGQSYEQYF.

The chain links TRBV6-6 to TRBJ2-2, with 10 bases lining up with TRBD1. V lost 2 bases to trimming and J lost 7 bases; unmatched junction nucleotides: 7. The CDR3 runs to 16 residues. Germline assignment: CDR1 MNHNY and CDR2 SVGAGI (reference sequence). The CDR3 sequence is CASSYQLTGGNGELFF. The CDR3, as DNA: TGTGCCAGCAGTTACCAGTTGACAGGGGGCAACGGGGAGCTGTTTTTT.

Regarding this clone: The same CDR3 also results from other DNA sequences found in this sample. CDR3 in DNA: TGTGCCAGTAGCGGGACTGGTGGGGCCAACGTCCTGACTTTC. Protein: CASSGTGGANVLTF. This sequence joins TRBV19 and TRBJ2-6, with a tentative D call TRBD2 (6 bases). Trimming left V 6 bases short and J 3 bases short, with 9 bases between. Per germline, CDR1 LNHDA and CDR2 SQIVND (reference sequence). The CDR3 is made up of 14 amino acids.

V is TRBV6-6 and J is TRBJ2-4; tentatively, D is TRBD2 (6 bases). Looked up from germline, CDR1 is MNHNY and CDR2 is SVGAGI (reference sequence). The CDR3 has 17 residues. V lost 6 bases, J lost 1 base, and 19 bases lay in between. CDR3 nucleotides: TGTGCCAGCAGCCGACTGGGAAATGGGGGGGCCAAAAACATTCAGTACTTC. This encodes CASSRLGNGGAKNIQYF.

This chain joins TRBV9 and TRBJ2-1; no clear D gene. CDR1 is SGDLS and CDR2 is YYNGEE in the germline V gene. Deletions cut 4 bases from V and 8 bases from J, with 16 bases between. The CDR3 spans 14 residues. The CDR3 bases are TGTGCCAGCAGCTCGAGACCCCCAGCGTATGAGCAGTTCTTC. It codes for CASSSRPPAYEQFF.

This chain links TRBV19 with TRBJ2-7; 10 bases align to TRBD1. Germline assignment: CDR1 LNHDA and CDR2 SQIVND (reference sequence). V was pared by 3 bases and J by 6 bases, with 8 bases of the junction left unmatched. CDR3 length: 15 residues. The CDR3 region is CASSILSTGGSEQYF. The CDR3 nucleotides are TGTGCCAGTAGTATCCTTTCGACAGGGGGCTCCGAGCAGTACTTC. Variable domain in full (rest from reference TRBV19 and TRBJ2-7): DGGITQSPKYLFRKEGQNVTLSCEQNLNHDAMYWYRQDPGQGLRLIYYSQIVNDFQKGDIAEGYSVSREKKESFPLTVTSAQKNPTAFYLCASSILSTGGSEQYFGPGTRLTVT.

The chain combines TRBV7-9 with TRBJ1-2; D remains unclear. Trimming took 5 bases from V and 6 from J, leaving 13 bases between them. This CDR3 region has 13 residues. From germline, CDR1 is SEHNR and CDR2 FQNEAQ (reference sequence). The CDR3 region is CASSLSIGDGYTF. CDR3 bases: TGTGCCAGCAGCCTCTCTATAGGAGATGGCTACACCTTC.

The chain joins TRBV25-1 to TRBJ2-7, with D unresolved. This CDR3 is built from 11 residues. Per germline, CDR1 MGHDK and CDR2 SYGVNS. Trimming removed 6 bases from V and 4 bases from J, with 7 bases in between. The CDR3 is CASRGYYEQYF. The CDR3 DNA reads as TGTGCCAGCAGGGGCTATTACGAGCAGTACTTC.